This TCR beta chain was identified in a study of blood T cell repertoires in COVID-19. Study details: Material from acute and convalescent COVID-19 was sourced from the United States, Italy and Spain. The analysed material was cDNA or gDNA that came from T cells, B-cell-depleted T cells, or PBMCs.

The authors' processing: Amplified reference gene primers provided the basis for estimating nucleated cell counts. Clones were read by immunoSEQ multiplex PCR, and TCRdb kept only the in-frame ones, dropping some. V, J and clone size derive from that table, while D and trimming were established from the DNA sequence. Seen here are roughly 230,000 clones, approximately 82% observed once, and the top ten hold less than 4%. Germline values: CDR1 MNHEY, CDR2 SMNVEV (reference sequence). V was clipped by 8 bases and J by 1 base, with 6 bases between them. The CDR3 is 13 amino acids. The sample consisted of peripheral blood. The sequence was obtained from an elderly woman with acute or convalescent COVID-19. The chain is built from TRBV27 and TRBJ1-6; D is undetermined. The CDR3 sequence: CASGESYNSPLHF. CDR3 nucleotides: TGTGCCAGCGGGGAGTCCTATAATTCACCCCTCCACTTT.